This TCR beta chain stems from a study of T cells in Graves' hyperthyroidism and ophthalmopathy (dated by TCRdb to the late 2010s). Some background on the complete study: Peripheral blood was collected at initial diagnosis, before any treatment. To identify TCR V-J signatures that set the groups apart, the researchers used a discovery cohort of about a hundred patients, made up of 43 with Graves' ophthalmopathy and 57 with stable Graves' hyperthyroidism. The paper describes TCR Vbeta CDR3 sequencing of 135 peripheral blood samples, made up of roughly 40 ophthalmopathy patients, approximately 76 hyperthyroidism patients and some 17 progressor patients. The approximately 100 discovery patients were divided at random into training and test sets in a 7:3 ratio. The study also compared thyroid tissue and blood T-cell repertoires from 5 to 7 Graves' hyperthyroidism patients. After blood sampling, hyperthyroidism patients were treated with methimazole at a starting dose of 30 mg daily, and ophthalmopathy patients were treated with high-dose intravenous methylprednisolone. Prospective prediction of ophthalmopathy was tested in an independent validation cohort of fewer than 20 hyperthyroidism patients and around 16 patients who later progressed to ophthalmopathy. Summary of the overall study and its limitations: A model built on a 13 V-J signature distinguished ophthalmopathy from stable hyperthyroidism, reaching 87.88% sensitivity and around 81% specificity in cross-validation and 80%/75% in testing. Blood samples also contained most of the expanded thyroid clonotypes (frequency above 0.001), which suggests that blood repertoires may reflect thyroid immune responses. No statistical method was used to set the sample size in advance, and investigators knew the group allocation. In validation, the model predicted progression to ophthalmopathy with 65% to 71% sensitivity and approximately 72% specificity, a median of about 6.7 months before onset.

The TCR beta CDR3 regions were amplified from the RNA transcripts. For the first round of RT-PCR on the TCR CDR3, the HTBI primer set was used together with the Qiagen OneStep RT-PCR kit. A second multiplex PCR round built the libraries, followed by size selection and purification. Paired-end sequencing of the libraries was performed with 100 bp reads on an Illumina HiSeq2000. As for the authors' bioinformatics: SOAPnuke was used to process the raw data, removing reads that contained adapters or uncalled bases, had a mean Phred below 15, or lacked an exact match to the constant primer or identifier. High-quality paired reads were merged using COPE v1.2.5, and each unique nucleotide sequence was defined as a clonotype. Clonotypes were aligned to IMGT TRBV, TRBD and TRBJ reference segments using MiTCR v1.1. Analysis was restricted to V-J combinations with a frequency above 0.0001, which covered 98% to 99.2% of repertoires. The TCS score was defined as the ratio of F50 (clonal expansion) to E x V (chaos), calculated using BLOSUM62-based TCRdist between CDR3 peptides within each V-J. Welch's t-statistics and random forest reduced several hundred V-J features to about 12, which were used in a naive Bayes classifier (R e1071). TCRdb ran its own pipeline on the public reads, namely fastp trimming at Q25 and MiXCR clone calling, and kept in-frame beta chains. Each entry merges the rows of one CDR3 protein and shows their most common DNA and genes. The V and J calls were determined by TCRdb, not by the authors. The sample table lists approximately 370,000 distinct CDR3 sequences, approximately 17% of them with a count of one. The ten largest clones capture 34% of the sample.

The CDR3 numbers 15 residues from cysteine through phenylalanine. The only DNA kept is the CDR3, 45 bases in frame from the first base. Trimming accounts for 3 bases at V and 2 bases at J, while the number of junction bases matched to no gene is 2. CDR1 MNHNS and CDR2 SASEGT are derived from the germline V gene. In regard to this clonotype: The clone's antigen remains unknown. This may stem from a read error, because a much larger clone lies one nucleotide away.

Hyperthyroidism patients were newly diagnosed, with disease duration under 2 months, and aged 18 to 65 years. The study excluded patients with uncontrolled infections, other autoimmune diseases, pregnancy or lactation. Diagnoses were established on the basis of clinical symptoms, serum thyroxine and TRAb, thyroid ultrasound, and orbital computed tomography. Blood from progressor patients was collected at the time of first diagnosis with hyperthyroidism, before any ophthalmopathy symptoms had appeared. Ficoll-Paque density gradient centrifugation was used to isolate PBMCs from 8.5 to 10 ml of fresh peripheral blood. Progressor patients were initially diagnosed with Graves' hyperthyroidism and developed ophthalmopathy during follow-up. Total RNA was extracted with Trizol reagent, and quality was checked on an Agilent 2100 Bioanalyzer.

This clonotype was sampled from a woman in her 30s with Graves' hyperthyroidism that later progressed to Graves' ophthalmopathy. In this chain, TRBV6-1 is recombined with TRBJ1-5, and 9 junction bases match TRBD1. What was sequenced was blood. The CDR3 amino acid sequence is: CASSDWTGGNQPQHF. The DNA sequence is TGTGCCAGCAGTGATTGGACAGGGGGCAATCAGCCCCAGCATTTT.